This paragraph reports one TCR beta chain. Its matching antigen is unknown. The data originate from a study of shared clonotypes between healthy human individuals. Across the study: A couple of women and a few men aged 18 to 49 served as donors.

Donors comprised only Caucasian adults living in Nashville, Tennessee. Assay used: immunoSEQ multiplex PCR; TCRdb lists only in-frame clones, some missing. The sample includes about 1 million clones, roughly 75% of them seen just once. Notes on the study in general: Researchers sampled only blood; tissue repertoires likely differ.

Sample: memory CD4+ T cells sorted from blood. As to subset: CD45RA-negative fraction. This sequence originates from a man aged 18 to 29 in good health.

The CDR3 nucleotides are TGTGCCTGGAGCTTCGGTTCGGAGAAGCAGTACTTC. It encodes CAWSFGSEKQYF. V usage is TRBV30 and J usage is TRBJ2-7, with no clear D. V lost 3 bases, J lost 8 bases, and 14 bases lay in between. This CDR3 has 12 amino acids. Germline CDR1 reads GTSNPN; CDR2 reads SVGIG (reference sequence). Full variable domain (missing parts from reference TRBV30 and TRBJ2-7): SQTIHQWPATLVQPVGSPLSLECTVEGTSNPNLYWYRQAAGRGLQLLFYSVGIGQISSEVPQNLSASRPQDRQFILSSKKLLLSDSGFYLCAWSFGSEKQYFGPGTRLTVT.